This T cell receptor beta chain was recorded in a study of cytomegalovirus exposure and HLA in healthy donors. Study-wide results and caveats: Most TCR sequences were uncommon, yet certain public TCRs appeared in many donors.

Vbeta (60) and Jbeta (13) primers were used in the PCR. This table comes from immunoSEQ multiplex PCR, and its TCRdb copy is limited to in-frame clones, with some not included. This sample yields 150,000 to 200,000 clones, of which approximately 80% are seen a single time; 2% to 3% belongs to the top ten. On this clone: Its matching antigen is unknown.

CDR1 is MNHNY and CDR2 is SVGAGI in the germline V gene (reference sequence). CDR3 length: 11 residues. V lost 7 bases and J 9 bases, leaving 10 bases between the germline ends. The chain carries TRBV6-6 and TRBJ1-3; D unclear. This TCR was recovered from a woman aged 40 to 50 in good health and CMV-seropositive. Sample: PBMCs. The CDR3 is CASTSSGTIYF. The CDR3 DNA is TGTGCCAGCACCTCTTCCGGCACCATATATTTT.